Listed here are 10 T cell receptor beta chains from one sample, sequenced in a study of long-term antiretroviral therapy in people with HIV. Run at survey level, the immunoSEQ assay was version v3.0. Produced via immunoSEQ multiplex PCR; TCRdb's table is partial and in-frame only. Of some 14,000 clones detected, roughly 80% appear once; the ten largest clones hold approximately 20%. This specimen consisted of unsorted PBMCs, obtained just before starting antiretroviral therapy. The receptors originated from a man in his forties with HIV.

V gene TRBV9 combines with J gene TRBJ1-2, with 8 bases matching TRBD1. Germline assignment: CDR1 SGDLS and CDR2 YYNGEE. The CDR3 loop spans 17 amino acids. V gave up 0 bases and J gave up 8 bases; unmatched junction bases: 15. The CDR3 protein is CASSVVPGGAGVSGYTF. The CDR3 DNA sequence: TGTGCCAGCAGCGTAGTTCCAGGGGGCGCGGGAGTCTCCGGCTACACCTTC.

This clone showed up just once. This sequence joins TRBV19 and TRBJ1-1; the D is unclear. This CDR3 has 14 residues. Germline V gives CDR1 LNHDA, CDR2 SQIVND (reference sequence). V lost 5 bases and J lost 1, with 11 bases in between. The CDR3 loop is CASSVGRENTEAFF. Here the CDR3 DNA reads TGTGCCAGTAGTGTAGGACGGGAGAACACTGAAGCTTTCTTT.

The sample holds a few counts of this clone. The chain links TRBV7-9 to TRBJ1-6, with TRBD1 matching 9 bases. The J segment lost 7 bases and the V segment lost 5 bases, leaving 6 bases of the junction unmatched. This CDR3 region has 15 residues. Germline V gene data show CDR1 as SEHNR and CDR2 as FQNEAQ (reference sequence). Here the CDR3 reads CASSASGTGNSPLHF. The CDR3 DNA sequence: TGTGCCAGCAGCGCCTCGGGGACAGGGAATTCACCCCTCCACTTT.

The table lists this clone with a count of one. This chain links TRBV2 with TRBJ2-7; 7 bases fit TRBD1. Germline lookup yields CDR1 SNHLY and CDR2 FYNNEI. The CDR3 is 13 residues long. Germline trimming cut 7 bases from V and 6 bases from J; bases unmatched to any gene: 9. The DNA for the CDR3 is TGTGCCAGCATCGCCCCTGACAGGGCCGAGCAGTACTTC. Its translation is CASIAPDRAEQYF.

The V call is TRBV4-1, the J call TRBJ2-1, with 7 bases lining up with TRBD2. This CDR3 contains 15 residues. Germline CDR1 reads MGHRA; CDR2 reads YSYEKL. V shed 4 bases, J shed 4 bases, and the junction held 7 bases outside the gene matches. This chain's CDR3 is CASSLSPSGYNEQFF. CDR3 coding DNA: TGCGCCAGCAGCCTATCCCCTAGCGGTTACAATGAGCAGTTCTTC.

The chain couples TRBV18 to TRBJ1-2; D not certain. This CDR3 spans 13 amino acids. The germline V gene encodes CDR1 KGHSH and CDR2 LQKENI. The germline V and J ends were trimmed by 6 bases and 0 bases, with 8 bases remaining between them. CDR3 sequence (DNA): TGTGCCAGCTCGATAGATCCTAACTATGGCTACACCTTC. Amino acid sequence: CASSIDPNYGYTF.

The chain combines TRBV9 with TRBJ1-2; D unclear. This CDR3 spans 14 amino acids. Germline CDR1 and CDR2: SGDLS and YYNGEE. Trimming stripped 0 bases from V and 10 bases from J, with 16 bases between. Written as DNA, the CDR3 is TGTGCCAGCAGCGTAGACTCTCAGAAGTCCTACTACACCTTC. Translating it yields CASSVDSQKSYYTF.

This clone was found once. The gene calls are TRBV5-1 and TRBJ2-6; maybe TRBD2 (5 bases). Germline CDR1 reads SGHRS; CDR2 reads YFSETQ. The CDR3 covers 17 residues. The germline V and J ends were trimmed by 0 bases and 0 bases, with 10 bases remaining between them. DNA for the CDR3: TGCGCCAGCAGCTTGGAGTTCGGGAACTCTGGGGCCAACGTCCTGACTTTC. It codes for CASSLEFGNSGANVLTF.

The chain links TRBV5-1 to TRBJ2-5; the D gene is possibly TRBD1 (6 bases). CDR3 size: 13 residues. CDR1 is SGHRS, CDR2 YFSETQ, per germline. V shed 4 bases and J shed 4 bases, with 11 bases lying between them. Here the CDR3 DNA reads TGCGCCAGCAGCAACAGGGCAGGAGAGACCCAGTACTTC. This codes for CASSNRAGETQYF.

This sequence joins TRBV7-9 and TRBJ2-7; tentative D call: TRBD2 (5 bases). V gave up 2 bases and J gave up 4 bases, with 9 bases separating them. The CDR3 consists of 13 residues. Germline CDR1 reads SEHNR; CDR2 reads FQNEAQ (reference sequence). The CDR3 protein is CASSLSGGYEQYF. CDR3 DNA sequence: TGTGCCAGCAGCTTAAGTGGCGGGTACGAGCAGTACTTC. The full variable domain, with the rest looked up from reference TRBV7-9 and TRBJ2-7, is DTGVSQNPRHKITKRGQNVTFRCDPISEHNRLYWYRQTLGQGPEFLTYFQNEAQLEKSRLLSDRFSAERPKGSFSTLEIQRTEQGDSAMYLCASSLSGGYEQYFGPGTRLTVT.